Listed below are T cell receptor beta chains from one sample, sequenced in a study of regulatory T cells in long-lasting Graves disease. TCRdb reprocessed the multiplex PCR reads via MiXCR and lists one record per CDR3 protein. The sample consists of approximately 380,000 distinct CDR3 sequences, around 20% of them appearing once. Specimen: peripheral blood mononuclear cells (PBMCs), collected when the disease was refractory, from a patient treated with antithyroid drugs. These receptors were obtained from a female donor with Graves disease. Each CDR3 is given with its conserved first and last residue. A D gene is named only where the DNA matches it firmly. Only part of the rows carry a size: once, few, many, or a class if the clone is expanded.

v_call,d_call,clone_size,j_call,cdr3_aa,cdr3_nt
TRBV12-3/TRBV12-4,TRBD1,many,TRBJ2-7,CASSPDRVGEQYF,TGTGCCAGCAGCCCAGACAGGGTTGGCGAGCAGTACTTC
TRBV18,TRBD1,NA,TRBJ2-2,CASSPRDRANTGELFF,TGTGCCAGCTCACCACGGGACAGAGCGAACACCGGGGAGCTGTTTTTT
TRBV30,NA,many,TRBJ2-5,CAWSAELSTQETQYF,TGTGCCTGGAGCGCCGAGTTAAGTACGCAAGAGACCCAGTACTTC
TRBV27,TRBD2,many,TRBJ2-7,CASSWTGTSDYEQYF,TGTGCCAGCAGTTGGACCGGGACTAGCGACTACGAGCAGTACTTC
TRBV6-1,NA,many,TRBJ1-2,CASSEQQGFYGYTF,TGTGCCAGCAGTGAACAACAGGGCTTCTATGGCTACACCTTC
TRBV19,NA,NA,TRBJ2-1,CATWDRYNEQFF,TGTGCCACTTGGGACCGCTACAATGAGCAGTTCTTC
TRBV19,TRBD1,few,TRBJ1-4,CASSTVSGTGTEKLFF,TGTGCCAGTAGTACCGTCTCCGGGACAGGGACCGAAAAACTGTTTTTT
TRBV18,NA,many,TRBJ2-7,CASSPPGSSYEQYF,TGTGCCAGCTCACCACCCGGGTCCTCCTACGAGCAGTACTTC
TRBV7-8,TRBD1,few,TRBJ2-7,CASSSGTGGLPDEQYF,TGTGCCAGCAGCTCCGGGACAGGGGGCCTCCCCGACGAGCAGTACTTC
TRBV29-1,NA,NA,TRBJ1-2,CSVDPQGYYTF,TGCAGCGTTGACCCTCAGGGCTACTACACCTTC
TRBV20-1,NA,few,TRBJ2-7,CSAPGRTDVYEQYF,TGCAGTGCCCCGGGCAGGACGGACGTCTACGAGCAGTACTTC
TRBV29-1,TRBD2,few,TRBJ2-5,CSALGGDQETQYF,TGCAGCGCCCTGGGGGGGGACCAAGAGACCCAGTACTTC
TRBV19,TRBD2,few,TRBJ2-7,CASSPRTSLSHEQYF,TGTGCCAGTAGTCCGAGGACTAGCCTATCTCACGAGCAGTACTTC
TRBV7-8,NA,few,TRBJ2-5,CASSTDAGRRETQYF,TGTGCCAGCAGCACAGACGCGGGGAGGAGAGAGACCCAGTACTTC
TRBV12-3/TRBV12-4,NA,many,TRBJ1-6,CASSPGPGDSPLHF,TGTGCCAGCAGCCCCGGACCAGGGGATTCACCCCTCCACTTT
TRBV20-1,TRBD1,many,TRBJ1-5,CSAWDRGDSQPQHF,TGCAGTGCTTGGGACAGGGGGGACAGTCAGCCCCAGCATTTT
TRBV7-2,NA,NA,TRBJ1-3,CASSLGVGGVGNTIYF,TGTGCCAGCAGCTTAGGAGTCGGCGGGGTCGGAAACACCATATATTTT
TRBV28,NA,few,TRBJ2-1,CASSFPSAPRGEQFF,TGTGCCAGCAGTTTCCCTAGCGCACCACGGGGTGAGCAGTTCTTC
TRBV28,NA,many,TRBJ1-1,CASHTWGEAFF,TGTGCCAGCCATACTTGGGGTGAAGCTTTCTTT
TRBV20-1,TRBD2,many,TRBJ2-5,CSPGLAGGPGETQYF,TGCAGTCCCGGACTAGCGGGAGGGCCTGGGGAGACCCAGTACTTC
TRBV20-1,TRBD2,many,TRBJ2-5,CSASEVAGVQETQYF,TGCAGTGCTAGTGAGGTAGCGGGAGTGCAGGAGACCCAGTACTTC
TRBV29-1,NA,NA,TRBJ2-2,CSVEYGTGELFF,TGCAGCGTTGAATACGGAACCGGGGAGCTGTTTTTT
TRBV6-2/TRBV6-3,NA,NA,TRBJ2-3,CASTPGGGHTDTQYF,TGTGCCAGCACCCCCGGCGGGGGACACACAGATACGCAGTATTTT
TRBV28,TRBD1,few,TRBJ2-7,CASSFDRGSFYEQYF,TGTGCCAGCAGTTTCGACAGGGGAAGTTTCTACGAGCAGTACTTC
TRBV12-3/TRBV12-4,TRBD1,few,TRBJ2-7,CASSPRQGPYEQYF,TGTGCCAGCAGTCCGCGACAGGGTCCCTACGAGCAGTACTTC
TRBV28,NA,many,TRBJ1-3,CASSFSPGDRNTIYF,TGTGCCAGCAGTTTTTCACCAGGGGATCGAAACACCATATATTTT
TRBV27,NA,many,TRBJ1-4,CASSHRVANEKLFF,TGTGCCAGCAGTCACAGGGTTGCTAATGAAAAACTGTTTTTT
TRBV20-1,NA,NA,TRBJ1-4,CSARKVGGRDEKLFF,TGCAGTGCTAGAAAAGTCGGGGGTCGAGATGAAAAACTGTTTTTT
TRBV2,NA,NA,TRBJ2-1,CASRPTASAAYNEQFF,TGTGCCAGCAGGCCAACCGCTAGCGCGGCCTACAATGAGCAGTTCTTC
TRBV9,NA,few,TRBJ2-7,CASSPGQSEQYF,TGTGCCAGCAGCCCAGGACAGAGCGAGCAGTACTTC